These 13 T cell receptor beta chains came from one sample sequenced in a study of blood T cells in healthy people across ages. Primed by a sample-barcoded 5' primer and a J-beta primer mix, a second PCR proceeded for 7 to 11 cycles. One entry per CDR3 protein results from TCRdb running MiXCR on the 5' RACE reads. Of hundreds of thousands of distinct CDR3 sequences listed, roughly 49% are singletons. Sequencing input: blood. The receptors were gathered from a woman aged 55-69 years in good health.

The rearrangement uses TRBV12-3 or TRBV12-4 and TRBJ1-3; perhaps TRBD1 as D (5 bases). Trimming took off 5 bases at V and 0 bases at J, with 11 bases between the two ends. The CDR3 loop spans 15 amino acids. CDR3 residues: CASSRTGTSGNTIYF. The CDR3 DNA follows: TGTGCCAGCAGTCGTACAGGTACCTCTGGAAACACCATATATTTT.

V gene TRBV2 combines with J gene TRBJ2-3; 10 bases map to TRBD2. With V trimmed by 7 bases and J by 3 bases, 7 bases remained unmatched. The germline V gene encodes CDR1 SNHLY and CDR2 FYNNEI. The CDR3 totals 15 residues. For the CDR3, the DNA is TGTGCCAGCAAGTATTGGACTAGCGGTACAGATACGCAGTATTTT. Protein sequence: CASKYWTSGTDTQYF.

The V call is TRBV10-3, the J call TRBJ2-3; 8 nucleotides match TRBD1. The CDR3 runs to 14 residues. Germline loops: CDR1 ENHRY, CDR2 SYGVKD. The trim removed 6 bases at V and 4 bases at J, leaving 6 bases unmatched. The CDR3 loop is CAIRDREKADTQYF. CDR3 DNA sequence: TGTGCCATCAGGGACAGGGAGAAAGCAGATACGCAGTATTTT.

Comments on this clonotype: The junction differs from germline at one of its ends, possibly a read error. The chain carries TRBV7-2 and TRBJ1-2, with D perhaps matching TRBD1 (6 bases). The CDR3 length is 12 residues. Germline V CDR1 and CDR2: SGHTA, FQGNSA. The CDR3 reads CASSLTGFGCTF. As DNA, the CDR3 is TGTGCCAGCAGCCTCACAGGGTTTGGCTGCACCTTC.

The table lists this clonotype with a count of one. This sequence joins TRBV20-1 and TRBJ2-1; 10 nucleotides agree with TRBD2. V was clipped by 5 bases and J by 6 bases; unmatched bases: 13. Germline CDR1 and CDR2: DFQATT and SNEGSKA (reference sequence). There are 16 residues in the CDR3. CDR3 nucleotides: TGCAGTGCTGGTGGGGGCGGACTAGCGGTATTCAATGAGCAGTTCTTC. This encodes CSAGGGGLAVFNEQFF.

On this clonotype: Germline is not matched at one junction end, which may reflect a read error. V is TRBV7-9 and J is TRBJ1-4, with D unclear. The germline gives CDR1 SEHNR, CDR2 FQNEAQ (reference sequence). The CDR3 sequence is 14 residues long. CDR3 nucleotide sequence: TGTGCCTGCAGCTTGGAGGGTGGTTACGAAAAACTGTTTTTT. Translating it yields CACSLEGGYEKLFF. Based on the CDR3 plus reference TRBV7-9 and TRBJ1-4, the full variable domain is DTGVSQNPRHKITKRGQNVTFRCDPISEHNRLYWYRQTLGQGPEFLTYFQNEAQLEKSRLLSDRFSAERPKGSFSTLEIQRTEQGDSAMYLCACSLEGGYEKLFFGSGTQLSVL.

V gene TRBV7-2 combines with J gene TRBJ2-5; 11 bases line up with TRBD2. J gave up 3 bases and V 2 bases, and 2 bases lay outside the gene matches. CDR3 length equals 15 residues. Germline-derived CDR1 and CDR2 are SGHTA and FQGNSA. The CDR3 sequence is CASSLMGLAEETQYF. The CDR3 DNA sequence: TGTGCCAGCAGCTTAATGGGACTAGCGGAAGAGACCCAGTACTTC. Filled out from reference TRBV7-2 and TRBJ2-5, the complete variable domain reads GAGVSQSPSNKVTEKGKDVELRCDPISGHTALYWYRQSLGQGLEFLIYFQGNSAPDKSGLPSDRFSAERTGGSVSTLTIQRTQQEDSAVYLCASSLMGLAEETQYFGPGTRLLVL.

The genes are TRBV7-9 and TRBJ2-5; D not certain. CDR1 and CDR2 from the germline V gene are SEHNR and FQNEAQ (reference sequence). The CDR3 length is 13 residues. Between the trimmed V and J ends, which lost 4 bases and 5 bases, there was a span of 11 bases. CDR3 amino acids: CASSSGSAETQYF. Here the CDR3 DNA reads TGTGCCAGCAGCTCCGGATCCGCCGAGACCCAGTACTTC.

This chain links TRBV20-1 with TRBJ1-2; 7 bases map to TRBD1. Germline CDR1 and CDR2: DFQATT and SNEGSKA (reference sequence). The CDR3 is 13 residues long. V trimming: 6 bases; J trimming: 0 bases; junction bases outside the gene matches: 4. The CDR3 region has the DNA TGCAGTGCCCGGGACAGAGCTAACTATGGCTACACCTTC. It encodes CSARDRANYGYTF.

The chain has TRBV2 and TRBJ1-5, with D hard to call. The CDR3 has 15 amino acids. Germline V gives CDR1 SNHLY, CDR2 FYNNEI. The ends were cut back, 1 base at V and 6 bases at J, with 13 bases in the middle. CDR3 nucleotide sequence: TGTGCCAGCAGTGAAGAAAAGGTCCGGACTCAGCCCCAGCATTTT. Its translation is CASSEEKVRTQPQHF.

The chain links TRBV20-1 to TRBJ1-1; maybe TRBD1 (5 bases). Trimming removed 1 base from V and 4 bases from J, with 13 bases in between. CDR1 is DFQATT, CDR2 SNEGSKA, per germline (reference sequence). The CDR3 runs 14 residues. This chain's CDR3 is CSARGGGTGTEAFF. For the CDR3, the DNA is TGCAGTGCTAGAGGCGGGGGGACGGGCACTGAAGCTTTCTTT.

This clonotype has just a few counts. This chain's CDR3 is CASSQERLNYGYTF. In DNA, the CDR3 is TGTGCCAGCAGCCAAGAACGGCTGAACTATGGCTACACCTTC. The chain combines TRBV4-2 with TRBJ1-2; no reliable D call. This CDR3 contains 14 residues. Germline loops: CDR1 LGHNA, CDR2 YNFKEQ. Deletions cut 0 bases from V and 2 bases from J, with 7 bases between.

The sample holds a few counts of this clonotype. The J gene is TRBJ2-7, the V gene TRBV28; the D is unclear. V was cut by 5 bases and J by 0 bases, with 11 bases left in between. Germline V CDR1 and CDR2: MDHEN, SYDVKM. The CDR3 extends over 14 amino acids. CDR3 residues: CASSGFGHSYEQYF. In nucleotides, the CDR3 is TGTGCCAGCAGTGGGTTTGGGCACTCCTACGAGCAGTACTTC. The whole variable domain, filled in from reference TRBV28 and TRBJ2-7, reads DVKVTQSSRYLVKRTGEKVFLECVQDMDHENMFWYRQDPGLGLRLIYFSYDVKMKEKGDIPEGYSVSREKKERFSLILESASTNQTSMYLCASSGFGHSYEQYFGPGTRLTVT.